The 32 T cell receptor beta chains in this list originate from one sample, sequenced in a study of T-cell memory formation after mild COVID-19. MiXCR, run by TCRdb on the 5' RACE reads, gives a single entry per CDR3 protein. This table holds a few hundred thousand distinct CDR3 sequences, approximately 30% found once. The sequenced material came from PBMCs or a T cell subset sorted from them (not recorded which). Every receptor here comes from an adult woman who had mild COVID-19 (a few samples of this study predate the infection). Cell type and time point are not known.

The chain joins TRBV7-9 to TRBJ1-1; D is possibly TRBD1 (5 bases). There are 12 residues in the CDR3. In germline, CDR1 is SEHNR, CDR2 FQNEAQ (reference sequence). Trimming shortened V by 5 bases and J by 11 bases, and 15 bases separated the two germline ends. For the CDR3, the DNA is TGTGCCAGCAGCGGAGACAGCCTCTGGGCTTTCTTT. This codes for CASSGDSLWAFF.

This clonotype was seen a handful of times. J is TRBJ2-5 and V is TRBV20-1, with 11 bases fitting TRBD2. With 0 bases clipped from V and 2 bases from J, the junction kept 5 bases outside the gene matches. This CDR3 is built from 16 residues. Germline V lookup: CDR1 DFQATT, CDR2 SNEGSKA (reference sequence). The CDR3 coding sequence is TGCAGTGCTAGAGAGGGACTAGCGGTTACTCAAGAGACCCAGTACTTC. Amino acids: CSAREGLAVTQETQYF.

The V gene is TRBV11-2, the J gene TRBJ2-1; D is unclear. V was shortened by 3 bases and J by 8 bases, with 5 bases between the two germline ends. CDR1 and CDR2 from the germline V gene are SGHAT and FQNNGV. This CDR3 region has 11 residues. CDR3 loop: CASSFMDEQFF. The DNA of the CDR3 is TGTGCCAGCAGCTTTATGGATGAGCAGTTCTTC. The entire variable domain, with the rest obtained from reference TRBV11-2 and TRBJ2-1, is as follows: EAGVAQSPRYKIIEKRQSVAFWCNPISGHATLYWYQQILGQGPKLLIQFQNNGVVDDSQLPKDRFSAERLKGVDSTLKIQPAKLEDSAVYLCASSFMDEQFFGPGTRLTVL.

The rearrangement links TRBV18 to TRBJ1-5; D is uncertain. V dropped 6 bases and J dropped 4 bases, with 10 bases sitting between them. This CDR3 has 13 residues. Per germline, CDR1 KGHSH and CDR2 LQKENI. The CDR3, as DNA: TGTGCCAGCTCTCCGGGCCAAAATCAGCCCCAGCATTTT. Protein sequence: CASSPGQNQPQHF.

This clonotype was counted between two and nine times. The rearrangement uses TRBV6-6 and TRBJ1-1; 9 bases line up with TRBD1. Germline CDR1 reads MNHNY; CDR2 reads SVGAGI (reference sequence). The V gene end was trimmed by 2 bases and the J gene end by 0 bases; junction bases not matched to a gene: 4. CDR3 length equals 16 residues. The CDR3 region has the DNA TGTGCCAGCAGTTACCCGGACAGGGGTCTGAACACTGAAGCTTTCTTT. Translating it yields CASSYPDRGLNTEAFF.

V is TRBV11-2 and J is TRBJ2-7, with unresolved D. Germline lookup yields CDR1 SGHAT and CDR2 FQNNGV. There are 13 residues in the CDR3. Trimming took 5 bases from V and 4 from J, leaving 12 bases between them. The CDR3 region is CASSPPSVYEQYF. The CDR3 coding sequence is TGTGCCAGCAGCCCTCCCAGCGTTTACGAGCAGTACTTC. The whole variable domain, remainder taken from reference TRBV11-2 and TRBJ2-7, is EAGVAQSPRYKIIEKRQSVAFWCNPISGHATLYWYQQILGQGPKLLIQFQNNGVVDDSQLPKDRFSAERLKGVDSTLKIQPAKLEDSAVYLCASSPPSVYEQYFGPGTRLTVT.

The V and J genes are TRBV10-3 and TRBJ2-3; D unclear. CDR3 size: 13 residues. CDR1 is ENHRY and CDR2 is SYGVKD in the germline V gene. V gave up 0 bases and J gave up 1 base, with 2 bases separating them. The chain's CDR3 is CAISESGTDTQYF. Written as DNA, the CDR3 is TGTGCCATCAGTGAGTCTGGCACAGATACGCAGTATTTT.

This clonotype was seen many times. The chain has TRBV6-5 and TRBJ1-6; possible D gene TRBD1, 6 bases. The CDR3 is 18 amino acids. Germline CDR1 and CDR2: MNHEY and SVGAGI. Trimming took off 6 bases at V and 3 bases at J, with 21 bases between the two ends. The CDR3 loop is CASSPTTTGWGYNSPLHF. The CDR3 DNA sequence: TGTGCCAGCAGCCCAACCACAACAGGGTGGGGCTATAATTCACCCCTCCACTTT.

A few counts support this clonotype. The chain employs TRBV5-4 and TRBJ2-6; D call uncertain. The V gene lost 2 bases and the J gene lost 0 bases, with 9 bases spanning the gap. This CDR3 has 16 residues. Germline CDR1 is SGHNT and CDR2 is YYREEE (reference sequence). The CDR3 nucleotides are TGTGCCAGCAGCTTTGGGGTCCTCTCTGGGGCCAACGTCCTGACTTTC. Translation gives CASSFGVLSGANVLTF.

This clonotype was picked up a small number of times. V and J are TRBV18 and TRBJ2-1; TRBD2 might be the D (6 bases). The germline V and J ends were trimmed by 0 bases and 8 bases, with 17 bases remaining between them. The CDR3 contains 16 residues. The germline CDR1 and CDR2 sequences are KGHSH and LQKENI. In DNA form, the CDR3 reads TGTGCCAGCTCACCACCGGGACCAAACCGGAGGGATGAGCAGTTCTTC. Its translation is CASSPPGPNRRDEQFF.

This clonotype turned up a few times. V usage is TRBV25-1 and J usage is TRBJ2-5; 8 bases agree with TRBD1. The length of the CDR3 is 12 residues. J was trimmed by 4 bases and V by 8 bases; bases with no gene match: 3. CDR1 MGHDK and CDR2 SYGVNS come from the germline V gene. In nucleotides, the CDR3 is TGTGCCAGCCAGACAGGGGTAGAGACCCAGTACTTC. Translation gives CASQTGVETQYF.

The chain joins TRBV20-1 to TRBJ1-5; D unclear. CDR1 is DFQATT and CDR2 is SNEGSKA in the germline V gene (reference sequence). Trimming stripped 4 bases from V and 0 bases from J, with 10 bases between. CDR3 length: 14 residues. The CDR3 nucleotides read TGCAGTGCTACCGTGGTTATTAGCAATCAGCCCCAGCATTTT. Translation: CSATVVISNQPQHF.

Comment on this clonotype: The CDR3 does not end in the conserved phenylalanine or tryptophan, so this is likely a read error. The chain is built from TRBV19 and TRBJ2-5; 10 bases are shared with TRBD2. Trimming cost V 5 bases and J 4 bases; bases outside gene matches: 7. Germline loops: CDR1 LNHDA, CDR2 SQIVND (reference sequence). The CDR3 contains 15 residues. The CDR3 DNA reads TGTGCCAGTAGTCTGGTGGGGACTAGCGTAGAGACCCAGTACTTA. Translating gives CASSLVGTSVETQYL.

The gene calls are TRBV7-2 and TRBJ1-5; D not certain. The CDR3 totals 14 residues. Germline assignment: CDR1 SGHTA and CDR2 FQGNSA. Trimming cost V 1 base and J 3 bases, with 7 bases left between them. CDR3 in amino acids: CASSLGAVNQPQHF. In DNA, the CDR3 is TGTGCCAGCAGCTTAGGGGCAGTCAATCAGCCCCAGCATTTT.

This CDR3 is CASSNQRGGDETQYF. CDR3 in DNA: TGTGCCAGCAGCAATCAACGGGGGGGCGATGAGACCCAGTACTTC. The chain carries TRBV7-7 and TRBJ2-5; 8 bases agree with TRBD2. J lost 5 bases, V lost 5 bases, and 10 bases had no gene match. Germline V gene lookup returns CDR1 SSHAT and CDR2 FNYEAQ (reference sequence). CDR3 size: 15 residues.

This clonotype has more than one count but fewer than ten. The chain combines TRBV29-1 with TRBJ1-2; 8 bases fit TRBD1. V was pared by 2 bases and J by 7 bases, with 6 bases of the junction left unmatched. The CDR3 spans 13 residues. Looked up from germline, CDR1 is SQVTM and CDR2 is ANQGSEA. The CDR3 here is CSVEQGAPSGYTF. The CDR3, as DNA: TGCAGCGTTGAACAGGGGGCCCCCAGTGGCTACACCTTC.

The rearrangement uses TRBV5-1 and TRBJ1-1; tentatively, D is TRBD1 (5 bases). The CDR3 loop spans 15 amino acids. The germline CDR1 and CDR2 sequences are SGHRS and YFSETQ. Deletions cut 1 base from V and 1 base from J, with 11 bases between. CDR3: CASSLFGQGNTEAFF. The CDR3 DNA reads as TGCGCCAGCAGCTTGTTTGGGCAGGGGAACACTGAAGCTTTCTTT.

In its sample, this clonotype was seen a few times. The chain recombines TRBV6-5 with TRBJ2-7, with TRBD1 identical over 9 bases. J was trimmed by 2 bases and V by 4 bases; bases with no gene match: 15. The germline gives CDR1 MNHEY, CDR2 SVGAGI. CDR3 size: 18 residues. CDR3 sequence (DNA): TGTGCCAGCAGTTCCACTTTGGGGGCGAACAGGGGGCCCTACGAGCAGTACTTC. Translated: CASSSTLGANRGPYEQYF.

The chain links TRBV4-2 to TRBJ2-2; the D gene is possibly TRBD1 (6 bases). From germline, CDR1 is LGHNA and CDR2 YNFKEQ. The V end lost 2 bases, the J end lost 3 bases, and 10 bases lay between the germline ends. The CDR3 totals 15 residues. CDR3 region: CASSQKTGDTGELFF. The DNA of the CDR3 is TGTGCCAGCAGCCAAAAGACAGGAGACACCGGGGAGCTGTTTTTT.

The table lists this clonotype with a few counts. The CDR3 spells CSAKVREAWEKLFF. The CDR3 DNA follows: TGCAGTGCTAAGGTTCGGGAGGCATGGGAAAAACTGTTTTTT. The chain joins TRBV20-1 to TRBJ1-4, with unresolved D. Between the trimmed V and J ends, which lost 4 bases and 8 bases, there was a span of 17 bases. The CDR3 extends over 14 amino acids. Germline V CDR1 and CDR2: DFQATT, SNEGSKA (reference sequence).

The chain couples TRBV12-3 or TRBV12-4 to TRBJ2-2; 9 nucleotides agree with TRBD1. The CDR3 covers 15 residues. The junction had 3 bases not matched to a gene; V was cut back by 6 bases and J by 1 base. In nucleotides, the CDR3 is TGTGCCAGCAGCTGGGACAGGGTGAACACCGGGGAGCTGTTTTTT. This encodes CASSWDRVNTGELFF.

V gene TRBV20-1 combines with J gene TRBJ2-2; D gene ambiguous. V was pared by 3 bases and J by 3 bases, with 14 bases between. The CDR3 consists of 15 residues. CDR1 is DFQATT and CDR2 is SNEGSKA in the germline V gene (reference sequence). CDR3 bases: TGCAGTGCTAGTTCGCAGGAGTCGTACACCGGGGAGCTGTTTTTT. This encodes CSASSQESYTGELFF.

CDR3: CASSPRDLYEQYF. In nucleotides, the CDR3 is TGTGCCAGCAGCCCCCGGGACCTATACGAGCAGTACTTC. The chain carries TRBV7-9 and TRBJ2-7; D may correspond to TRBD1 or TRBD2 (5 bases each). The CDR3 extends over 13 amino acids. Germline CDR1 reads SEHNR; CDR2 reads FQNEAQ (reference sequence). Trimming removed 5 bases from V and 4 bases from J, with 12 bases in between.

V and J are TRBV11-3 and TRBJ2-5; 13 nucleotides align to TRBD2. The junction had 5 bases not matched to a gene; V was cut back by 5 bases and J by 5 bases. Germline CDR1 is SGHNT and CDR2 is YENEEA. CDR3 length: 15 residues. The DNA of the CDR3 is TGTGCCAGCAGCCCAGGACTAGCGGGGGCGGAGACCCAGTACTTC. Residues: CASSPGLAGAETQYF. The full variable domain, its missing parts supplied by reference TRBV11-3 and TRBJ2-5, is EAGVVQSPRYKIIEKKQPVAFWCNPISGHNTLYWYLQNLGQGPELLIRYENEEAVDDSQLPKDRFSAERLKGVDSTLKIQPAELGDSAVYLCASSPGLAGAETQYFGPGTRLLVL.

The table lists this clonotype with many counts. The CDR3 nucleotides read TGCAGTGCTAGAGATGCGGGGGTCGGAACTAATGAAAAACTGTTTTTT. Translating gives CSARDAGVGTNEKLFF. This chain joins TRBV20-1 and TRBJ1-4, with a possible D match to TRBD1 (5 bases). The germline V gene encodes CDR1 DFQATT and CDR2 SNEGSKA (reference sequence). This CDR3 is built from 16 residues. With 0 bases removed from V and 1 base from J, the gap between germline ends came to 12 bases.

The chain is built from TRBV5-1 and TRBJ2-5, with 7 bases matching TRBD2. Germline V gene data show CDR1 as SGHRS and CDR2 as YFSETQ. The length of the CDR3 is 14 residues. Trimming at V came to 4 bases and at J to 7 bases, leaving 10 bases not matched to a gene. The CDR3 nucleotides read TGCGCCAGCAGCCCCGACCGGGGGGAAGCGACCCAGTACTTC. This codes for CASSPDRGEATQYF. The complete variable domain, with remaining parts taken from reference TRBV5-1 and TRBJ2-5, reads KAGVTQTPRYLIKTRGQQVTLSCSPISGHRSVSWYQQTPGQGLQFLFEYFSETQRNKGNFPGRFSGRQFSNSRSEMNVSTLELGDSALYLCASSPDRGEATQYFGPGTRLLVL.

V and J are TRBV7-9 and TRBJ2-7, with 7 bases identical to TRBD1. The CDR3 loop spans 14 amino acids. Germline V gene sequence: CDR1 SEHNR, CDR2 FQNEAQ (reference sequence). V shed 2 bases, J shed 1 base, and the junction held 2 bases outside the gene matches. The CDR3 DNA reads as TGTGCCAGCAGCTTAAGGGACAGTTCCTACGAGCAGTACTTC. Its protein is CASSLRDSSYEQYF.

This clonotype was seen only a few times. V is TRBV7-9 and J is TRBJ2-1; D unclear. V dropped 4 bases and J dropped 8 bases, with 15 bases sitting between them. This CDR3 comprises 14 residues. Germline CDR1 and CDR2: SEHNR and FQNEAQ (reference sequence). Here the CDR3 reads CASSSVAARHEQFF. CDR3 sequence (DNA): TGTGCCAGCAGCTCGGTGGCCGCTCGGCATGAGCAGTTCTTC.

This clonotype was observed a few times. V gene TRBV4-3 combines with J gene TRBJ2-1; the match to TRBD1 covers 8 bases. The CDR3 has 15 amino acids. Germline lookup yields CDR1 LGHNA and CDR2 YSLEER. Unmatched junction bases numbered 7, after V lost 6 bases and J lost 3 bases. The CDR3 sequence: CASSPGQEIYNEQFF. CDR3 bases: TGCGCCAGCAGTCCGGGACAGGAGATCTACAATGAGCAGTTCTTC.

V is TRBV7-8 and J is TRBJ2-1; 10 positions match TRBD2. The V gene's germline CDR1 is SGHVS and CDR2 FQNEAQ. The CDR3 length is 16 residues. J lost 8 bases, V lost 4 bases, and 11 bases had no gene match. DNA for the CDR3: TGTGCCAGCAGCTCTTTTATGTCTAGCGGGAGCTATGAGCAGTTCTTC. Residues: CASSSFMSSGSYEQFF.

This clonotype was counted only a few times. The gene calls are TRBV5-4 and TRBJ2-1, with D possibly being TRBD1 (7 bases). Germline V gene data show CDR1 as SGHNT and CDR2 as YYREEE (reference sequence). This CDR3 spans 15 amino acids. Trimming took 4 bases from V and 0 from J, leaving 11 bases between them. CDR3 nucleotides: TGTGCCAGCAGCAGACAGGGAGGCTCCTACAATGAGCAGTTCTTC. Its protein is CASSRQGGSYNEQFF.

This chain connects TRBV5-1 to TRBJ2-7; TRBD2 matches at 14 bases. Looked up from germline, CDR1 is SGHRS and CDR2 is YFSETQ. There are 17 residues in the CDR3. The J segment lost 2 bases and the V segment lost 4 bases, leaving 8 bases of the junction unmatched. The DNA of the CDR3 is TGCGCCAGCAGCGCCGGGACTAGCGGGAGTTTCGCCTACGAGCAGTACTTC. Translation gives CASSAGTSGSFAYEQYF.